This T cell receptor (beta chain) was sequenced during a study of blood T cell repertoires in COVID-19. The wider study: There were acute and convalescent COVID-19 samples, and they came from the United States, Italy and Spain. From T cells, B-cell-depleted T cells, or PBMCs came the material, which was cDNA or gDNA.

Per germline, CDR1 MNHEY and CDR2 SVGAGI. Trimming removed 5 bases from V and 0 bases from J, with 10 bases in between. This CDR3 region has 14 residues. The study recruited people aged 18 to 89 years across under 25 US areas. Clinical history reported by participants formed the basis on which cohorts were assigned. Clones were sequenced by immunoSEQ multiplex PCR, and TCRdb holds only the in-frame ones, with some missing. The table shows 250,000 to 350,000 clones, with about 88% occurring only once. This chain joins TRBV6-5 and TRBJ2-5; perhaps TRBD1 as D (6 bases). Sequenced: PBMCs or T cells enriched from blood (not recorded which). The receptor was isolated from a man aged 55-75 years who had recovered from COVID-19. CDR3 sequence (DNA): TGTGCCAGCAGTCAGAACAGGGACCAAGAGACCCAGTACTTC. Translation gives CASSQNRDQETQYF.